This TCR beta chain is from a study of blood T cells in healthy people across ages. Per sample, a minimum of 6.5 million PBMCs were isolated. No fewer than 5.5 micrograms of total RNA were isolated from every sample. PCR was performed a second time for about 6 to 12 cycles using a sample-barcoded 5' primer and a J-beta primer mix. TCRdb itself ran the 5' RACE reads through MiXCR, one entry per CDR3 protein. The sample lists 600,000 to 1,000,000 distinct CDR3 sequences, 58% occurring once. CDR1 SGHTA and CDR2 FQGNSA come from the germline V gene. This CDR3 has 15 amino acids. Losses at the gene ends were 5 bases for V and 7 bases for J; bases not matched to a gene: 8.

This receptor was taken from a man aged 25-45 years in good health. The gene calls are TRBV7-2 and TRBJ2-4; 10 nucleotides line up with TRBD2. The sequenced sample consisted of blood. The CDR3 bases are TGTGCCAGCAGCGGACAGCGGGGGGGCCCGAACATTCAGTACTTC. It yields the protein CASSGQRGGPNIQYF.